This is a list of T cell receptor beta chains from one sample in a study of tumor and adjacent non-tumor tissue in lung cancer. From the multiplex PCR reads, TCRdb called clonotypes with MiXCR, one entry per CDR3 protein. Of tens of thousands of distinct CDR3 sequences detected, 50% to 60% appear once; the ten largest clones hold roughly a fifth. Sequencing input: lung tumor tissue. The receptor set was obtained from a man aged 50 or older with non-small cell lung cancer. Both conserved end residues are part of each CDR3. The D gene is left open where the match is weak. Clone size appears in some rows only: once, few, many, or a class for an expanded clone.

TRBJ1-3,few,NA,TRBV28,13,CASSSPSYGTIYF,TGTGCCAGCAGTTCCCCTTCTTATGGCACCATATATTTT
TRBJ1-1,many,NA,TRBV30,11,CAWRVLTEAFF,TGTGCCTGGAGGGTCCTGACTGAAGCTTTCTTT
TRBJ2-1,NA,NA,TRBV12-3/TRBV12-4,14,CASSSGGRYNVQFF,TGTGCCAGCAGTTCCGGGGGGCGGTACAATGTGCAGTTCTTC
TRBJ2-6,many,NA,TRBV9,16,CASSVGPAGGANVLTF,TGTGCCAGCAGCGTAGGCCCCGCCGGAGGGGCCAACGTCCTGACTTTC
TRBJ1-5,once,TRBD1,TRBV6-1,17,CASSGQGQNICNQPQHF,TGTGCCAGCAGTGGACAGGGTCAAAATATTTGCAATCAGCCCCAGCATTTT
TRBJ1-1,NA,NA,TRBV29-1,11,CSGEKGTEAFF,TGCAGCGGTGAGAAGGGAACTGAGGCTTTCTTT
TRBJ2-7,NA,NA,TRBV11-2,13,CAISLVGFVEQYF,TGTGCCATCAGCTTGGTAGGGTTTGTCGAGCAGTACTTC
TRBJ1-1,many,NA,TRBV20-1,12,CSERGRATEAFF,TGCAGTGAGCGGGGGCGGGCCACTGAAGCTTTCTTT
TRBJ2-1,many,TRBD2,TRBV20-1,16,CSAVSPGLAGGNEQFF,TGCAGTGCTGTCTCTCCGGGACTAGCGGGAGGGAATGAGCAGTTCTTC
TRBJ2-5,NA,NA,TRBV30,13,CALSVQMQETQYF,TGTGCCTTGAGTGTACAAATGCAAGAGACCCAGTACTTC
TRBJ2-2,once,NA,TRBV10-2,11,CASKDTRELFF,TGCGCCAGTAAGGACACCCGGGAGCTGTTTTTT
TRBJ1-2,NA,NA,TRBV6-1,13,CASSTGAHYDYTF,TGTGCTAGCAGTACCGGGGCCCACTATGACTACACCTTC
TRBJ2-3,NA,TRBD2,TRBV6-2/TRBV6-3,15,CAAREAGAHTDTQYF,TGTGCCGCCCGGGAGGCGGGAGCCCACACAGATACGCAGTATTTT
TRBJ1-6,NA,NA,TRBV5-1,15,CASSLEGKYNSPLHF,TGCGCCAGCAGCTTGGAAGGAAAGTATAACTCACCCCTCCACTTT
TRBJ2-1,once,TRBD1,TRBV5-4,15,CASSSLQGVGNEQFF,TGTGCCAGCAGCTCGTTACAGGGGGTGGGCAATGAGCAATTCTTC
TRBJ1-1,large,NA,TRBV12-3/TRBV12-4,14,CASCLGTVGTEAFF,TGTGCCAGCTGCCTTGGGACGGTAGGGACTGAAGCTTTCTTT
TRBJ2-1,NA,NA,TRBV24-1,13,CATSDTTVNEQFF,TGTGCCACCAGTGACACCACAGTAAATGAGCAGTTCTTC
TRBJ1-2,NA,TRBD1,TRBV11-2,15,CASSGPTGGHYGYTF,TGTGCCAGCAGCGGGCCTACAGGGGGCCACTATGGCTACACCTTC
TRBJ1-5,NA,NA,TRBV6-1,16,CAISEYWAGNNQPQHF,TGTGCCATCAGTGAATATTGGGCAGGCAACAATCAGCCCCAGCATTTT
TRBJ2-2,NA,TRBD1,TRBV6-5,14,CASRRQGETGDPFF,TGTGCCAGCCGGAGACAGGGCGAGACTGGGGATCCGTTTTTT
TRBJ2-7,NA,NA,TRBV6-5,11,CASSYGHEQYF,TGTGCCAGCAGCTATGGACACGAGCAGTACTTC
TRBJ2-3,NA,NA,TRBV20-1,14,CTARPAGRLDTQYF,TGCACTGCTAGGCCGGCAGGGAGGTTGGATACGCAGTATTTT
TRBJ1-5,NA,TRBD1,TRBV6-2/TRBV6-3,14,CASSMQGGNQPQHF,TGTGCCAGCAGTATGCAGGGGGGAAATCAGCCCCAACATTTT
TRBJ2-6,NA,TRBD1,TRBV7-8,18,CASSSRTLDRARANVLTF,TGTGCCAGCAGCTCCCGAACGTTGGACAGGGCCCGGGCCAACGTCCTGACTTTC
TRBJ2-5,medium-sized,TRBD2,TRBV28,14,CASSVAGGRETQYF,TGTGCCAGCAGTGTAGCGGGAGGGCGCGAGACCCAGTACTTC
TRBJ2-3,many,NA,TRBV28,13,CASSPTDTDTQYF,TGTGCCAGCAGTCCGACTGACACAGATACGCAGTATTTT
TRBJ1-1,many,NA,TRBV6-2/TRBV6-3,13,CASSLDIKTEAFF,TGTGCCAGCAGTCTCGACATAAAGACCGAAGCTTTCTTT
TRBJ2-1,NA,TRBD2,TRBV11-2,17,CASSLGTSGGAYNEQFF,TGTGCCAGCAGCCTCGGGACTAGCGGGGGGGCCTACAATGAGCAGTTCTTC
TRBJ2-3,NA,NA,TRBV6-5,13,CASNDAARDTQCF,TGTGCCAGCAATGATGCCGCGCGGGATACGCAGTGTTTT
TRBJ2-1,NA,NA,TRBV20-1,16,CSARDLSRGIHNEHLF,TGCAGTGCTAGAGACCTCTCTCGGGGGATCCACAATGAGCACCTCTTC
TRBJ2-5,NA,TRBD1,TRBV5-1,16,CASSRGTGVYQETRYF,TGCGCCAGCAGTAGGGGTACAGGGGTGTACCAAGAGACCCGGTACTTC
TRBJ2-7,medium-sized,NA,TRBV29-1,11,CSVSRPGEQYF,TGCAGCGTGAGTCGGCCGGGCGAGCAGTACTTC
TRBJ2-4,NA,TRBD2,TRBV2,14,CASTPAEGRDIQYF,TGTGCCAGCACCCCAGCGGAAGGGAGGGACATTCAGTACTTC
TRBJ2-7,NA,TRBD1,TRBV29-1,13,CSIAVQGDYEQYF,TGTAGCATTGCGGTACAGGGGGATTACGAGCAGTACTTC
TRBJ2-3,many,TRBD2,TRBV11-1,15,CASSSEGLTTDTQYF,TGTGCCAGCAGCTCGGAGGGACTAACCACAGATACGCAGTATTTT
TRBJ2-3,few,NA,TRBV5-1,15,CASRGRGSGTDTQYF,TGCGCCAGCCGCGGGCGGGGTAGCGGCACAGATACGCAGTATTTT
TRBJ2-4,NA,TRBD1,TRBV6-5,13,CASRTGGKNIQYF,TGTGCCAGCAGGACAGGGGGCAAAAACATTCAGTACTTC
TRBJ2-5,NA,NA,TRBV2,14,CAIVKGDNQETQYF,TGTGCCATAGTAAAGGGCGACAACCAAGAGACCCAGTACTTC
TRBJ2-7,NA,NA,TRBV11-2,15,CASSPEAGRHYEEYF,TGTGCCAGCAGCCCCGAGGCAGGGCGACACTACGAGGAGTACTTC
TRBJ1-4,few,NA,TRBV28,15,CASSLRTVTNEKLFF,TGTGCCAGCAGTTTAAGGACGGTTACTAATGAAAAACTGTTTTTT
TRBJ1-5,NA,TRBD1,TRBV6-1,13,CAAQGAGNQSQHF,TGTGCCGCACAGGGGGCGGGCAATCAGTCCCAGCATTTT
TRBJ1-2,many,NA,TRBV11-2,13,CASSSQIGYGYTF,TGTGCCAGCAGCTCCCAGATCGGGTATGGCTACACCTTC
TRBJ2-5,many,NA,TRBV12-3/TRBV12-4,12,CASRRDLETQYF,TGTGCCAGCAGGCGAGACCTAGAGACCCAGTACTTC
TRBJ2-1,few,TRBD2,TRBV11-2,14,CASSLGGGSGEQFF,TGTGCCAGCAGCTTAGGGGGGGGTAGCGGTGAGCAGTTCTTC
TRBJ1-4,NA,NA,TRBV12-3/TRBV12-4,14,CASITIGRGEKLFF,TGTGCCAGCATAACAATAGGGAGAGGTGAAAAACTGTTTTTT
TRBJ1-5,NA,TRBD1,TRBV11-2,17,CASNQPGGRGGNQPQHF,TGTGCCAGCAACCAGCCAGGGGGCAGGGGAGGCAATCAGCCCCAGCATTTT
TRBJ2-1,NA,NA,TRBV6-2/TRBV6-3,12,CASYSSCNEQFF,TGTGCCAGCTACAGCTCCTGCAATGAGCAGTTCTTC
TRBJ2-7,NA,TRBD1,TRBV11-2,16,CARSLALPGQALVQYF,TGTGCCAGGAGCCTAGCCCTTCCGGGACAGGCTTTGGTGCAGTACTTT
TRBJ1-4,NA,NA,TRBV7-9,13,CVSSLQGNEKLFF,TGTGTCAGCAGCTTACAGGGTAATGAAAAACTGTTTTTT
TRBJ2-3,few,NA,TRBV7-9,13,CASSLADGDTQYF,TGTGCCAGCAGCTTAGCGGACGGAGATACGCAGTATTTT
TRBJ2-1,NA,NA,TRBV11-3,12,CASLGSGNEQFF,TGTGCCAGCTTAGGAAGCGGGAATGAGCAGTTCTTC